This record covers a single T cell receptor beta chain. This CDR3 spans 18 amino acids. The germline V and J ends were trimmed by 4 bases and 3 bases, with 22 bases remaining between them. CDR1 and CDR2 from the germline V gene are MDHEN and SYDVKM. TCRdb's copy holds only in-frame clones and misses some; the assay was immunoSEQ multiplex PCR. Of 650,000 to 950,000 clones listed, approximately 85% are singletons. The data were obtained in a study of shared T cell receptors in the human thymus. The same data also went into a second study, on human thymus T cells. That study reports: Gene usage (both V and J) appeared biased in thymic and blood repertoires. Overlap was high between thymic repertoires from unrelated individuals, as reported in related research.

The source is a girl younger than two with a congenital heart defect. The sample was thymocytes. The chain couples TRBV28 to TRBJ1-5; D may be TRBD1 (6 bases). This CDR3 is CASSYRRDTPKPNQPQHF. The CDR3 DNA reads TGTGCCAGCAGTTATCGTCGGGACACTCCCAAACCCAATCAGCCCCAGCATTTT.